Sequencing of this T cell receptor (beta chain) was carried out in a study of post-analysis software for immune sequencing data. Study-wide points: The F measure placed samples prepared in the same batch into strongly shared clusters. Included in a set of roughly 5 TRBV segments more frequent in patients than controls were TRBV5-6, TRBV5-1 and TRBV20-1. Controls had significantly higher normalized Chao1 diversity than multiple sclerosis patients.

The germline CDR1 and CDR2 sequences are SGHDT and YYEEEE. The trim removed 4 bases at V and 5 bases at J, leaving 5 bases unmatched. There are 13 residues in the CDR3. Each TCR beta cDNA library carried unique molecular identifiers. TCRdb processed the PCR reads anew with MiXCR; each CDR3 protein has one entry. The data show more than 450,000 distinct CDR3 sequences, 44% seen once. With regard to this clonotype: Its antigen is still unknown.

The J gene is TRBJ2-7, the V gene TRBV5-6; 8 nucleotides align to TRBD1. The sequencing input was blood. The clonotype comes from a girl aged 10-17 years with multiple sclerosis. CDR3 nucleotides: TGTGCCAGCAGCCACAGGACAGGGCACGAGCAGTACTTC. This codes for CASSHRTGHEQYF.